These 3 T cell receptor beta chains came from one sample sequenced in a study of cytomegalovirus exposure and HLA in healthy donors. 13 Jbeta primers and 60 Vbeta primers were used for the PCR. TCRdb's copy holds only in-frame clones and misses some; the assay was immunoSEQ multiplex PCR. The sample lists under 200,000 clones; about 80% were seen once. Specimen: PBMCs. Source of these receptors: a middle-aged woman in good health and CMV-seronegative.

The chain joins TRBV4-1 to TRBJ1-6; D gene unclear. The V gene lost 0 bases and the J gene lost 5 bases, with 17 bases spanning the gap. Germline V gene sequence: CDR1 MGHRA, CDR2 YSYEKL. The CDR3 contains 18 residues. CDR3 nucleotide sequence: TGCGCCAGCAGCCAAGAAATGATCACCCCTACTAATAATTCACCCCTCCACTTT. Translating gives CASSQEMITPTNNSPLHF.

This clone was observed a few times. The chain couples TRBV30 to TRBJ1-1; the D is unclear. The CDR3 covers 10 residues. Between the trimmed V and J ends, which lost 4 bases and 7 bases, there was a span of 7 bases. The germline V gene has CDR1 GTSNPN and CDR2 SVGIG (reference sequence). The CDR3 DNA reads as TGTGCCTGGATTTCTGTTGAAGCTTTCTTT. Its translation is CAWISVEAFF.

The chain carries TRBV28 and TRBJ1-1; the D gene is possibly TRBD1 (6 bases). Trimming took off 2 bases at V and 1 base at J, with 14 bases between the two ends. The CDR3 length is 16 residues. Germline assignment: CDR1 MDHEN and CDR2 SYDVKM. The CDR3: CASSLIGGGGNTEAFF. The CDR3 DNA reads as TGTGCCAGCAGTTTAATAGGGGGAGGGGGGAACACTGAAGCTTTCTTT.